This T cell receptor beta chain was captured in a study of blood T cell repertoires in COVID-19. Study-level background: The United States, Italy and Spain supplied acute and convalescent COVID-19 samples. PBMCs, B-cell-depleted T cells, or T cells were the source of the cDNA or gDNA that made up the material.

In the authors' workflow: Amplification of reference gene primers was used by the study to estimate nucleated cell counts. Measured with immunoSEQ multiplex PCR; TCRdb has only the in-frame clones, and not every one. D and trimming were read from the DNA, whereas the V and J calls and clone size are those reported in that table. The sample lists a few hundred thousand clones, around 83% occurring once. In its sample, this clone was seen a few times. Sequencing was done on a sample of peripheral blood. The sequence was obtained from a man aged 18 to 30 with active or convalescent COVID-19.

The CDR3 protein is CASSSYDEQYF. CDR3 bases: TGTGCCAGTAGTTCCTACGACGAGCAGTACTTC. The chain uses TRBV19 and TRBJ2-7; D remains unclear. There are 11 residues in the CDR3. Per the germline V gene, CDR1 is LNHDA and CDR2 is SQIVND (reference sequence). V gave up 5 bases and J gave up 5 bases, with 7 bases separating them.